The sequence of this T cell receptor (beta chain) was determined in a study of CD8+ T cells in alopecia areata. Study-wide points: Between patients, shared TCR sequences were less clear than in mice. This was possibly due in part to HLA diversity in the patient population.

The sequencing template was cDNA reverse transcribed from extracted RNA. Method: immunoSEQ multiplex PCR; TCRdb's copy keeps in-frame clones and lacks some. The sample gives about 98,000 clones, roughly 42% of which show up once; roughly 0.79% is in the top ten. From germline, CDR1 is LNHNV and CDR2 YYDKDF (reference sequence). V was clipped by 1 base and J by 9 bases; unmatched bases: 9. The CDR3 extends over 15 amino acids. Worth noting for this clone: The antigen is undetermined.

Peripheral blood, together with lesional scalp punch biopsies, was collected from alopecia areata patients. This chain links TRBV15 with TRBJ1-5, with 7 positions matching TRBD1. The receptor was isolated from a human donor with alopecia areata. The sample taken for sequencing was CD4+ T cells sorted from blood. CDR3 in amino acids: CATSRAPGGGWPQHF. The DNA of the CDR3 is TGTGCCACCAGCAGAGCCCCAGGGGGGGGATGGCCCCAGCATTTT.